This T cell receptor beta chain comes out of a study of identical twins. Study-level points and caveats: Zero-insertion results could be subject to partial confounding by invariant MAIT and iNKT cells. Twins' excess sharing was less marked for out-of-frame beta sequences.

Template switching added a universal primer site; cDNA carried unique molecular identifiers. TCRdb redid the calling of the 5' RACE reads with MiXCR, one entry per CDR3 protein. The sample has about 660,000 distinct CDR3 sequences, 8% to 9% seen once; the top ten hold about 0.98%. This clonotype turned up a few times. What it binds is not known. Germline loops: CDR1 DFQATT, CDR2 SNEGSKA (reference sequence). The CDR3 runs 14 residues. V lost 5 bases and J lost 0, with 13 bases in between. The data also belong to a second study, concerning yellow fever vaccine responses in identical twins. That work adds: Reportedly, twins' vaccine T cell responses looked partly convergent and partly personalized.

The specimen was PBMCs. The gene calls are TRBV20-1 and TRBJ1-2, with no clear D. This sequence was found in a woman younger than 35 in good health. CDR3 region: CSAALKPSNYGYTF. CDR3 coding DNA: TGCAGTGCTGCCCTGAAACCCTCTAACTATGGCTACACCTTC.